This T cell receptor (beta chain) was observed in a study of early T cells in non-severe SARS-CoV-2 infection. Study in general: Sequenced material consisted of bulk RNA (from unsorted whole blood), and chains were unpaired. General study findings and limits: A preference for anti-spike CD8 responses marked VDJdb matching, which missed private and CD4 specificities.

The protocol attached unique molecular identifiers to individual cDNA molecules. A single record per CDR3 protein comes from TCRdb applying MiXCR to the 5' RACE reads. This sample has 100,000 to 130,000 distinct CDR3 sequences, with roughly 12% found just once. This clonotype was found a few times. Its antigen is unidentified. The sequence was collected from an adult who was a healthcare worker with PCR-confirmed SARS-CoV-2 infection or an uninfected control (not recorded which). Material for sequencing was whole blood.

CDR3 bases: TGCAGTGCTCTTGGGACTAGCGGGGGCTTAGATACGCAGTATTTT. This sequence encodes CSALGTSGGLDTQYF. The chain combines TRBV20-1 with TRBJ2-3; TRBD2 agrees at 14 bases. The CDR3 contains 15 residues. V was clipped by 5 bases and J by 5 bases; unmatched bases: 6. Germline V gives CDR1 DFQATT, CDR2 SNEGSKA (reference sequence).